The 19 T cell receptor beta chains given below trace back to one sample, sequenced in a study of blood T cell repertoires in COVID-19. Profiled with immunoSEQ multiplex PCR; TCRdb holds only in-frame clones, not every one. The repertoire holds 240,000 or so clones, with 86% as singletons. The sample was peripheral blood. The receptors were gathered from an elderly man with acute or convalescent COVID-19.

The rearrangement joins TRBV6-5 to TRBJ1-4; D unresolved. With 6 bases removed from V and 7 bases from J, the gap between germline ends came to 18 bases. Germline V lookup: CDR1 MNHEY, CDR2 SVGAGI. The CDR3 length is 15 residues. CDR3 amino acids: CASRVGVSVGEKLFF. As DNA, the CDR3 is TGTGCCAGCAGAGTCGGAGTCAGCGTTGGTGAAAAACTGTTTTTT.

The chain uses TRBV6-5 and TRBJ2-2, with TRBD2 as a possible D gene (6 bases). The V gene's germline CDR1 is MNHEY and CDR2 SVGAGI. Trimming shortened V by 2 bases and J by 7 bases, and 8 bases separated the two germline ends. CDR3 size: 13 residues. The CDR3 sequence: CASSYVRGGELFF. The CDR3 region has the DNA TGTGCCAGCAGTTACGTGCGGGGCGGGGAGCTGTTTTTT.

The chain combines TRBV19 with TRBJ1-2; 7 nucleotides agree with TRBD1. Per germline, CDR1 LNHDA and CDR2 SQIVND (reference sequence). This CDR3 has 13 residues. Trimming took 3 bases from V and 7 from J; bases not matched to a gene: 5. The CDR3 bases are TGTGCCAGTAGTATCACAGGGGAGCTTGGCTACACCTTC. This codes for CASSITGELGYTF.

The chain carries TRBV2 and TRBJ2-7; 7 bases match TRBD2. The CDR3 has 13 residues. V shed 4 bases, J shed 7 bases, and the junction held 7 bases outside the gene matches. The germline CDR1 and CDR2 sequences are SNHLY and FYNNEI. CDR3 protein: CASSGGGAREQYF. CDR3 DNA sequence: TGTGCCAGCAGTGGCGGGGGAGCGAGGGAGCAGTACTTC.

In regard to this clone: In the same sample, other DNA sequences code for this CDR3. The V call is TRBV19, the J call TRBJ1-4; no firm D call. The CDR3 length is 12 residues. V was clipped by 5 bases and J by 4 bases, with 5 bases between them. The V gene's germline CDR1 is LNHDA and CDR2 SQIVND (reference sequence). CDR3 residues: CASSVSNEKLFF. As DNA, the CDR3 is TGTGCCAGTAGTGTCAGTAATGAAAAACTGTTTTTT.

The V call is TRBV7-3, the J call TRBJ2-1; 10 bases are a match to TRBD2. V was clipped by 2 bases and J by 0 bases; unmatched bases: 1. This CDR3 region has 16 residues. Germline CDR1 SGHTA, CDR2 FQGTGA. This CDR3 reads CASSLSSGGSYNEQFF. CDR3 coding DNA: TGTGCCAGCAGCTTATCTAGCGGGGGCTCCTACAATGAGCAGTTCTTC.

This chain joins TRBV28 and TRBJ1-4, with unresolved D. V was trimmed by 4 bases and J by 8 bases, leaving 14 bases between them. Germline V gives CDR1 MDHEN, CDR2 SYDVKM. The CDR3 loop spans 14 amino acids. Here the CDR3 DNA reads TGTGCCAGCAGTTCCCCCGGGGTCACGGAAAAACTGTTTTTT. Translated: CASSSPGVTEKLFF.

This chain joins TRBV12-3 or TRBV12-4 and TRBJ1-6; D is unresolved. The CDR3 loop spans 12 amino acids. Trimming shortened V by 6 bases and J by 9 bases, and 9 bases separated the two germline ends. The CDR3 bases are TGTGCCAGCAGGACAACTAGTTCACCCCTCCACTTT. Protein: CASRTTSSPLHF.

This chain connects TRBV6-1 to TRBJ1-5, with D possibly matching TRBD1 (6 bases). Per the germline V gene, CDR1 is MNHNS and CDR2 is SASEGT. CDR3 size: 14 residues. V shed 2 bases and J shed 4 bases, with 9 bases lying between them. In DNA, the CDR3 is TGTGCCAGCAGTGAAAGGGGGACGAATCAGCCCCAGCATTTT. Encoded protein: CASSERGTNQPQHF.

This clone was detected once. The genes are TRBV5-1 and TRBJ1-3; 11 nucleotides match TRBD1. Per germline, CDR1 SGHRS and CDR2 YFSETQ. This CDR3 comprises 17 residues. V dropped 2 bases and J dropped 3; count of bases not matched to a gene: 7. In DNA, the CDR3 is TGCGCCAGCAGCTTACCGGGACAGGGGGTTTATGGAAACACCATATATTTT. Residues: CASSLPGQGVYGNTIYF.

This clone was seen just once. The chain uses TRBV19 and TRBJ1-6; 10 bases fit TRBD1. The CDR3 spans 15 residues. Losses at the gene ends were 3 bases for V and 10 bases for J; bases not matched to a gene: 6. Germline lookup yields CDR1 LNHDA and CDR2 SQIVND (reference sequence). The chain's CDR3 is CASSIQGQGRSPLHF. DNA for the CDR3: TGTGCCAGTAGTATCCAGGGACAGGGGAGATCACCCCTCCACTTT.

The J gene is TRBJ1-2, the V gene TRBV4-2, with no clear D. The germline V gene encodes CDR1 LGHNA and CDR2 YNFKEQ. The length of the CDR3 is 17 residues. V was clipped by 3 bases and J by 3 bases, with 20 bases between them. CDR3 in DNA: TGTGCCAGCAGCCAGGTCCATGGCATGGTTGGTGACTATGGCTACACCTTC. The encoded protein is CASSQVHGMVGDYGYTF.

The chain carries TRBV7-2 and TRBJ2-2; tentatively, D is TRBD1 (7 bases). CDR1 and CDR2 from the germline V gene are SGHTA and FQGNSA. This CDR3 has 15 residues. The ends were cut back, 3 bases at V and 4 bases at J, with 12 bases in the middle. The CDR3 DNA reads TGTGCCAGCAGCTTCAACAGGGGAGGCACCGGGGAGCTGTTTTTT. This sequence encodes CASSFNRGGTGELFF.

V gene TRBV6-5 combines with J gene TRBJ1-5, with a weak D call TRBD1 (5 bases). The germline V and J ends were trimmed by 6 bases and 3 bases, with 12 bases remaining between them. Germline CDR1 reads MNHEY; CDR2 reads SVGAGI. The CDR3 covers 14 residues. Written as DNA, the CDR3 is TGTGCCAGCAGCGCCAGGGTGCTCAATCAGCCCCAGCATTTT. As protein: CASSARVLNQPQHF.

This chain connects TRBV28 to TRBJ1-2, with 8 bases identical to TRBD1. This CDR3 is built from 17 residues. J lost 6 bases, V lost 1 base, and 13 bases had no gene match. The V gene's germline CDR1 is MDHEN and CDR2 SYDVKM. DNA for the CDR3: TGTGCCAGCAGTTTATTGCAGGGGGCAGGACCCCTAGATGGCTACACCTTC. Its protein product is CASSLLQGAGPLDGYTF.

The chain has TRBV13 and TRBJ1-2, with D perhaps TRBD1 (5 bases). V was trimmed by 3 bases and J by 4 bases, leaving 21 bases between them. This CDR3 has 17 residues. Germline CDR1 is PRHDT and CDR2 is FYEKMQ (reference sequence). CDR3 coding DNA: TGTGCCAGCAGCTTGGGTAGGGGAATAGGTCGGAGCTATGGCTACACCTTC. This gives the protein CASSLGRGIGRSYGYTF.

This sequence joins TRBV6-5 and TRBJ2-7, with 9 bases fitting TRBD1. With 5 bases clipped from V and 1 base from J, the junction kept 6 bases outside the gene matches. Germline loops: CDR1 MNHEY, CDR2 SVGAGI. The CDR3 loop spans 15 amino acids. CDR3 sequence reads: CASSHRGLRSYEQYF. The DNA for the CDR3 is TGTGCCAGCAGTCACAGGGGGCTGAGGTCCTACGAGCAGTACTTC.

This clone was observed a handful of times. The V and J genes are TRBV5-1 and TRBJ1-1; D possibly corresponds to TRBD1 (5 bases). The length of the CDR3 is 15 residues. V lost 0 bases and J lost 2, with 11 bases in between. The germline V gene has CDR1 SGHRS and CDR2 YFSETQ. The CDR3 region is CASSLGRQTNTEAFF. CDR3 nucleotides: TGCGCCAGCAGCTTGGGCCGACAGACCAACACTGAAGCTTTCTTT. The variable domain in full, completed from reference TRBV5-1 and TRBJ1-1, reads KAGVTQTPRYLIKTRGQQVTLSCSPISGHRSVSWYQQTPGQGLQFLFEYFSETQRNKGNFPGRFSGRQFSNSRSEMNVSTLELGDSALYLCASSLGRQTNTEAFFGQGTRLTVV.

This clone was found a few times. The V gene is TRBV6-6, the J gene TRBJ1-6, with 8 bases identical to TRBD1. Germline V lookup: CDR1 MNHNY, CDR2 SVGAGI (reference sequence). V dropped 5 bases and J dropped 0; count of bases not matched to a gene: 6. This CDR3 is built from 17 residues. CDR3 protein: CASSPGQGSSYNSPLHF. The CDR3 DNA reads as TGTGCCAGCAGTCCAGGACAGGGAAGCTCCTATAATTCACCCCTCCACTTT.